This TCR beta chain was identified in a study of blood T cells in healthy people across ages. From germline, CDR1 is SNHLY and CDR2 FYNNEI. The CDR3 runs to 15 residues. J lost 5 bases, V lost 4 bases, and 6 bases had no gene match. Alongside a J-beta primer mix, a sample-barcoded 5' primer served in a second PCR lasting roughly 6 to 11 cycles. TCRdb analysed the 5' RACE reads with MiXCR anew, one entry per CDR3 protein. The sample lists some 890,000 distinct CDR3 sequences; 25% to 30% were seen once. This same sample was also taken into another study, of T cells of mothers and their children. Per that paper: For each mother, over 8 million TCR beta CDR3 reads were obtained, and for each child, some 3 million.

The rearrangement joins TRBV2 to TRBJ1-3; TRBD1 matches 9 bases. The clonotype was recovered from a woman between 40 and 50 years old in good health. Sequenced material: blood. CDR3 residues: CASSAETGGRNTIYF. The CDR3 coding sequence is TGTGCCAGCAGTGCGGAGACAGGGGGGAGAAACACCATATATTTT.